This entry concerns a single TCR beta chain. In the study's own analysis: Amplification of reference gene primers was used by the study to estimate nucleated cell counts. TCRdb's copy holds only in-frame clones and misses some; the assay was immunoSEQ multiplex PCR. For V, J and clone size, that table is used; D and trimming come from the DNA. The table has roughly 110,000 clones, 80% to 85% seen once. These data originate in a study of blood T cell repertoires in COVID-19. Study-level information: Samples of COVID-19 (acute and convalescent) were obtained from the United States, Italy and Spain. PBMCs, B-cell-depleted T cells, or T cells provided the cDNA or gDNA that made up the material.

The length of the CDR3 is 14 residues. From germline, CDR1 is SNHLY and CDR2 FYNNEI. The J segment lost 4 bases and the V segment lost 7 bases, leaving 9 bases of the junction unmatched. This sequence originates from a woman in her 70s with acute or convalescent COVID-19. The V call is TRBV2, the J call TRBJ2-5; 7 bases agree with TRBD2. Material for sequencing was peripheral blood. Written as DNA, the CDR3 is TGTGCCAGCAAAGGACTCTGGGAGGGAGAGACCCAGTACTTC. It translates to CASKGLWEGETQYF. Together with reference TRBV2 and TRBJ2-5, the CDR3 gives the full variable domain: EPEVTQTPSHQVTQMGQEVILRCVPISNHLYFYWYRQILGQKVEFLVSFYNNEISEKSEIFDDQFSVERPDGSNFTLKIRSTKLEDSAMYFCASKGLWEGETQYFGPGTRLLVL.